This is a list of T cell receptor beta chains from one sample in a study of cytomegalovirus exposure and HLA in healthy donors. Produced via immunoSEQ multiplex PCR; TCRdb's table is partial and in-frame only. The sample carries 150,000 to 250,000 clones, around 79% recorded once. Sequenced: PBMCs. Receptors originate from a woman aged 30 to 39 in good health and CMV-seropositive. Each CDR3 is given with its conserved first and last residue. The order of the fields is D gene, clone size, V gene, J gene, CDR3 protein, CDR3 DNA. A D gene is named only where the DNA matches it firmly. Clone sizes are given selectively: once, few, many, or a class where the clone is expanded.

D: .; size: few; V: TRBV9; J: TRBJ2-7; CDR3: CASSAEGGRVYEQYF; DNA: TGTGCCAGCAGCGCGGAGGGGGGGCGCGTCTACGAGCAGTACTTC
D: .; size: .; V: TRBV6-6; J: TRBJ1-5; CDR3: CASTRTDSNQPQHF; DNA: TGTGCCAGCACCAGGACAGATAGCAATCAGCCCCAGCATTTT
D: TRBD1; size: .; V: TRBV6-1; J: TRBJ1-5; CDR3: CASSARTGGVQPQHF; DNA: TGTGCCAGCAGTGCCCGGACAGGGGGAGTACAGCCCCAGCATTTT
D: .; size: .; V: TRBV2; J: TRBJ1-5; CDR3: CASNLGDQPQHF; DNA: TGTGCCAGCAATCTAGGGGATCAGCCCCAGCATTTT
D: TRBD2; size: .; V: TRBV7-9; J: TRBJ2-4; CDR3: CASSLGASGIFGDIQYF; DNA: TGTGCCAGCAGCTTAGGGGCTAGCGGGATTTTCGGGGACATTCAGTACTTC
D: TRBD2; size: .; V: TRBV9; J: TRBJ2-2; CDR3: CASSPSAGDVGDTGELFF; DNA: TGTGCCAGCAGCCCGTCCGCGGGGGATGTGGGAGACACCGGGGAGCTGTTTTTT
D: .; size: .; V: TRBV5-4; J: TRBJ1-1; CDR3: CASSHDMGGNTEAFF; DNA: TGTGCCAGCAGCCACGATATGGGAGGGAACACTGAAGCTTTCTTT
D: TRBD2; size: .; V: TRBV5-1; J: TRBJ2-1; CDR3: CASSSTLGLAGLGNEQFF; DNA: TGCGCCAGCAGCTCTACTTTGGGACTAGCGGGGTTAGGGAATGAGCAGTTCTTC
D: TRBD1; size: .; V: TRBV10-3; J: TRBJ2-1; CDR3: CAISELTGGNEQFF; DNA: TGTGCCATCAGTGAGCTGACAGGGGGGAATGAGCAGTTCTTC
D: .; size: .; V: TRBV4-3; J: TRBJ2-2; CDR3: CASSQDRGRTGELFF; DNA: TGCGCCAGCAGCCAAGATCGCGGGCGCACCGGGGAGCTGTTTTTT
D: .; size: .; V: TRBV19; J: TRBJ1-2; CDR3: CASSIARVPTYGYTF; DNA: TGTGCCAGTAGTATAGCCAGGGTTCCTACCTATGGCTACACCTTC
D: TRBD1; size: few; V: TRBV2; J: TRBJ2-7; CDR3: CASSTGDYEQYF; DNA: TGTGCCAGCAGTACAGGGGACTACGAGCAGTACTTC
D: TRBD1; size: .; V: TRBV14; J: TRBJ1-2; CDR3: CASRLTGGHGYTF; DNA: TGTGCCAGCAGGCTGACAGGGGGCCATGGCTACACCTTC
D: .; size: few; V: TRBV18; J: TRBJ2-7; CDR3: CASSPQRRSPYEQYF; DNA: TGTGCCAGCTCACCTCAAAGGAGGAGCCCTTACGAGCAGTACTTC
D: TRBD1; size: .; V: TRBV11-3; J: TRBJ2-5; CDR3: CASSAGTGIHQETQYF; DNA: TGTGCCAGCAGCGCCGGGACAGGGATCCACCAAGAGACCCAGTACTTC
D: .; size: few; V: TRBV6-6; J: TRBJ1-5; CDR3: CASSPVRGNQPQHF; DNA: TGTGCCAGCAGTCCGGTCAGGGGTAATCAGCCCCAGCATTTT
D: TRBD1; size: .; V: TRBV11-2; J: TRBJ1-5; CDR3: CASSDRGSPQHF; DNA: TGTGCCAGCAGTGACAGGGGTTCACCCCAGCATTTT
D: .; size: .; V: TRBV7-9; J: TRBJ2-6; CDR3: CASRQGDSGANVLTF; DNA: TGTGCCAGCAGACAAGGGGACTCTGGGGCCAACGTCCTGACTTTC
D: TRBD2; size: few; V: TRBV10-3; J: TRBJ2-3; CDR3: CAISESTSGTDTQYF; DNA: TGTGCCATCAGTGAGTCGACTAGCGGCACAGATACGCAGTATTTT
D: .; size: .; V: TRBV15; J: TRBJ1-1; CDR3: CATSRDRGTNTEAFF; DNA: TGTGCCACCAGCAGAGATCGGGGAACGAACACTGAAGCTTTCTTT
D: .; size: .; V: TRBV7-9; J: TRBJ2-1; CDR3: CASSFRGGVVGGNEQFF; DNA: TGTGCCAGCAGCTTTAGAGGGGGGGTAGTAGGGGGCAATGAGCAGTTCTTC
D: .; size: few; V: TRBV5-1; J: TRBJ2-1; CDR3: CASSLARGYGLGGSDYNEQFF; DNA: TGCGCCAGCAGCCTGGCACGAGGGTACGGTCTCGGTGGGTCCGACTACAATGAGCAGTTCTTC
D: .; size: .; V: TRBV6-1; J: TRBJ1-1; CDR3: CASVLLGVAEAFF; DNA: TGTGCCAGCGTCCTCTTAGGGGTGGCTGAAGCTTTCTTT
D: TRBD2; size: .; V: TRBV18; J: TRBJ2-7; CDR3: CASSPGTSGYEQYF; DNA: TGTGCCAGCTCACCTGGGACTAGCGGCTACGAGCAGTACTTC
D: TRBD1; size: once; V: TRBV19; J: TRBJ1-2; CDR3: CASRQGALNYGYTF; DNA: TGTGCCAGCAGACAGGGGGCTTTGAACTATGGCTACACCTTC
D: .; size: .; V: TRBV6-6; J: TRBJ2-2; CDR3: CASSQYSRANTGELFF; DNA: TGTGCCAGCAGTCAGTACTCCAGGGCTAACACCGGGGAGCTGTTTTTT
D: .; size: .; V: TRBV7-8; J: TRBJ2-7; CDR3: CASSSPGNYEQYF; DNA: TGTGCCAGCAGCTCCCCCGGTAACTACGAGCAGTACTTC
D: .; size: .; V: TRBV5-1; J: TRBJ2-2; CDR3: CASSSAAGQNTGELFF; DNA: TGCGCCAGCAGCTCGGCCGCCGGACAGAACACCGGGGAGCTGTTTTTT
D: TRBD1; size: .; V: TRBV29-1; J: TRBJ1-2; CDR3: CSVGTGNYGYTF; DNA: TGCAGCGTGGGGACAGGAAACTATGGCTACACCTTC